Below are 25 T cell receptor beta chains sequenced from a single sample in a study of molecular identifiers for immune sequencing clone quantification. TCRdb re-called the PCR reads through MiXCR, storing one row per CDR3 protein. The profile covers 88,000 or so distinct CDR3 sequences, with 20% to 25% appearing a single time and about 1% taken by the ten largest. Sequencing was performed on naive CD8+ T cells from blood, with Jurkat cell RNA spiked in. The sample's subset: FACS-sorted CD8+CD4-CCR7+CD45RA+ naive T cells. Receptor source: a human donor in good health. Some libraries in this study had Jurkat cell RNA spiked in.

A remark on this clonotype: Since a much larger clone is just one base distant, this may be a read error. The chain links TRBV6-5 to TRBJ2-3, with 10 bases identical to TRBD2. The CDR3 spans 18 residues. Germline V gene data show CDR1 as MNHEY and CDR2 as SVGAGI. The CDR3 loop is CTSSYARLAGVSTDTQYF. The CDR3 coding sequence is TGTACCAGCAGTTACGCCAGGCTAGCGGGGGTGAGCACAGATACGCAGTATTTT.

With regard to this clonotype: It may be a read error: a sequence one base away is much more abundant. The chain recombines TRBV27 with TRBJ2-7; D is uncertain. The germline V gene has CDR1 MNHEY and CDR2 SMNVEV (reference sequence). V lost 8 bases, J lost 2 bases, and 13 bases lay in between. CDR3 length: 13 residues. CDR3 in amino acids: CASGPIVTYEQYF. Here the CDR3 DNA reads TGTGCCAGCGGCCCAATAGTAACCTACGAGCAGTACTTC.

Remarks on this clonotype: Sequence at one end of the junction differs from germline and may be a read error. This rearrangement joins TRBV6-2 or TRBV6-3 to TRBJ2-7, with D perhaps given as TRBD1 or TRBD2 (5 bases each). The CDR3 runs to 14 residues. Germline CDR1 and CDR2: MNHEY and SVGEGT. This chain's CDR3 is CASSYQLLRDEQHF. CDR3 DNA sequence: TGTGCCAGCAGTTACCAACTCTTGAGGGACGAGCAGCACTTC.

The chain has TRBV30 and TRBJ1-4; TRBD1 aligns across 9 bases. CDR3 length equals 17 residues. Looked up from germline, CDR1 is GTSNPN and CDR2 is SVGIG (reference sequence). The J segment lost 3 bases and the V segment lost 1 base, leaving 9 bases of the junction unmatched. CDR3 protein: CAWSATTGGIANEKLFF. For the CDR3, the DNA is TGTGCCTGGAGTGCTACGACAGGGGGGATAGCTAATGAAAAACTGTTTTTT.

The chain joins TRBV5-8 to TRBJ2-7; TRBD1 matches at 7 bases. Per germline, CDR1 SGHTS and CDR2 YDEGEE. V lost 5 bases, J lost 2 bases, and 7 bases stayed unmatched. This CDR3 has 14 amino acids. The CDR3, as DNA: TGTGCCAGCAGTCCCCGACAGGGTGCCTACGAGCAGTACTTC. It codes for CASSPRQGAYEQYF.

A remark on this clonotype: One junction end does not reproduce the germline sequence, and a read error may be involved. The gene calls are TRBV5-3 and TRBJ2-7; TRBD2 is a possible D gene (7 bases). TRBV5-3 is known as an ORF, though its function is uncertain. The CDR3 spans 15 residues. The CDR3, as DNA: TGTGCCAGCAGCTTAAGGGGGGGGATCTCCTACGAGCAGTACTTC. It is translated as CASSLRGGISYEQYF.

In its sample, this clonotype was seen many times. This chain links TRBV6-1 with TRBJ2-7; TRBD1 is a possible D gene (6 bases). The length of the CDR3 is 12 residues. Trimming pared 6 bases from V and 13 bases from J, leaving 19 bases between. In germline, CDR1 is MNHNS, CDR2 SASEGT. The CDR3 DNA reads TGTGCCAGCAGGGGGGCTGTGCTCGAGGGATACTTC. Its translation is CASRGAVLEGYF.

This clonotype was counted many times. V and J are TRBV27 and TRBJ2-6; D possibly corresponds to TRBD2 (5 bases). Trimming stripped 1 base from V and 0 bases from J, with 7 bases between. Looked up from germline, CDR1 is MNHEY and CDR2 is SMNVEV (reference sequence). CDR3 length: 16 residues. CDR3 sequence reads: CASSLLGVSGANVLTF. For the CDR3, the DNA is TGTGCCAGCAGTTTATTGGGAGTCTCTGGGGCCAACGTCCTGACTTTC. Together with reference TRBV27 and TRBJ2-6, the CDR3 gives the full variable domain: EAQVTQNPRYLITVTGKKLTVTCSQNMNHEYMSWYRQDPGLGLRQIYYSMNVEVTDKGDVPEGYKVSRKEKRNFPLILESPSPNQTSLYFCASSLLGVSGANVLTFGAGSRLTVL.

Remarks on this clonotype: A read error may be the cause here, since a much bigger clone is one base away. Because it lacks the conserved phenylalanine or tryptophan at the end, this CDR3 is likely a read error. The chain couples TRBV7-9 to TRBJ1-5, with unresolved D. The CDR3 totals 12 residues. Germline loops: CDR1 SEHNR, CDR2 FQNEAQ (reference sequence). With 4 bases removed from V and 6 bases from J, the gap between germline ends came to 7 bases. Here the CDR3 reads CASSSTGQPQHS. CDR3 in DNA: TGTGCCAGCAGCTCGACGGGTCAGCCCCAGCATTCT.

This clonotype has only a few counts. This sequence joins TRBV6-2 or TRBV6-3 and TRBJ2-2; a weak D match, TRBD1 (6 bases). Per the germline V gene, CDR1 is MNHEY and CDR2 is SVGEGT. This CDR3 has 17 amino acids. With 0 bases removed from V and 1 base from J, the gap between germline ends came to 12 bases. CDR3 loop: CASSYSNRAGNTGELFF. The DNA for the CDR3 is TGTGCCAGCAGTTACTCCAACAGGGCCGGGAACACCGGGGAGCTGTTTTTT.

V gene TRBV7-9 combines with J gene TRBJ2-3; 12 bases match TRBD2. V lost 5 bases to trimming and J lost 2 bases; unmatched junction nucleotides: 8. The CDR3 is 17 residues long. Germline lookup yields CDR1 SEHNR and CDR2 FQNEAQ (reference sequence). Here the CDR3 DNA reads TGTGCCAGCAGCGCAAGACTAGCGGGAGTGAACACAGATACGCAGTATTTT. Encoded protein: CASSARLAGVNTDTQYF. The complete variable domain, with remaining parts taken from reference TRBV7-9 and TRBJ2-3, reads DTGVSQNPRHKITKRGQNVTFRCDPISEHNRLYWYRQTLGQGPEFLTYFQNEAQLEKSRLLSDRFSAERPKGSFSTLEIQRTEQGDSAMYLCASSARLAGVNTDTQYFGPGTRLTVL.

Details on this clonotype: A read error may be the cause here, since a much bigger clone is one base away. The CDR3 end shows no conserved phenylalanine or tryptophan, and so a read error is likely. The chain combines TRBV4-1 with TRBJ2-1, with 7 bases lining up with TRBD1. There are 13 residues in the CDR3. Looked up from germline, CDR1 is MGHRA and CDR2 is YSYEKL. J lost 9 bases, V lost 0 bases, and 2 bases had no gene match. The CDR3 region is CASSQEGGREQFL. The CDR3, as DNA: TGCGCCAGCAGCCAAGAAGGGGGCCGTGAGCAGTTCCTC.

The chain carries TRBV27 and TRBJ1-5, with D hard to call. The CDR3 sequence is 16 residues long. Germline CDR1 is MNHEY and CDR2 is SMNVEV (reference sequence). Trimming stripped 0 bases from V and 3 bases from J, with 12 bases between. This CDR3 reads CASSLSFVYNNQPQHF. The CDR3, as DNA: TGTGCCAGCAGTTTATCTTTTGTGTACAACAATCAGCCCCAGCATTTT.

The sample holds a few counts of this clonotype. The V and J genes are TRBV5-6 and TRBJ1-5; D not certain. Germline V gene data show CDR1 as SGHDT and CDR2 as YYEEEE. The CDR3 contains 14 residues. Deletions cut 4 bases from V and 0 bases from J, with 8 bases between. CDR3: CASSPDGSNQPQHF. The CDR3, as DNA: TGTGCCAGCAGCCCGGACGGTAGCAATCAGCCCCAGCATTTT.

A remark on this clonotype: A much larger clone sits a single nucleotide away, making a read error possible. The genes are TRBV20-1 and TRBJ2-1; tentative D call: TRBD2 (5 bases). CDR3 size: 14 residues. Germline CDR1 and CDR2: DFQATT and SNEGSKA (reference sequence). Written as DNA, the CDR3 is TGCAGTGCTAGTGAGCGGAACTCCTACAATGGGCAGTTCTTC. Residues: CSASERNSYNGQFF.

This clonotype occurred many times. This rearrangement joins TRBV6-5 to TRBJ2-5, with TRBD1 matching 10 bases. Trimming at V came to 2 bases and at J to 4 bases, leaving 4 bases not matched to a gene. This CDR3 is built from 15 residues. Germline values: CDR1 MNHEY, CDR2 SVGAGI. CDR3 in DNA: TGTGCCAGCAGTTACGGGGGGACAGGGGTAGAGACCCAGTACTTC. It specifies CASSYGGTGVETQYF.

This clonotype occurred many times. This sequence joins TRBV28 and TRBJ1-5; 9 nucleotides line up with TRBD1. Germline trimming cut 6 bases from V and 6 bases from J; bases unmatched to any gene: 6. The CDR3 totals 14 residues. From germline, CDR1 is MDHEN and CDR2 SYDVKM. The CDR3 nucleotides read TGTGCCAGCAGCCAGGGACAGGGAGGTCAGCCCCAGCATTTT. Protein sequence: CASSQGQGGQPQHF.

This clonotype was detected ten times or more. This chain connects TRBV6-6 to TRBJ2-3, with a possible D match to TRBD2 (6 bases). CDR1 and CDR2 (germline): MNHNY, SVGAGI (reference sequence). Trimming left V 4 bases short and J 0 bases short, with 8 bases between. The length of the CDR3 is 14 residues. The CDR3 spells CASSWTTSTDTQYF. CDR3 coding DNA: TGTGCCAGCAGTTGGACTACTAGCACAGATACGCAGTATTTT.

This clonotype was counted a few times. In nucleotides, the CDR3 is TGTGCCAGTAGCCCGTCCAGCGGGCCATCCTACGAGCAGTACTTC. This gives the protein CASSPSSGPSYEQYF. The chain is built from TRBV19 and TRBJ2-7; D perhaps matches TRBD2 (6 bases). Germline V gene sequence: CDR1 LNHDA, CDR2 SQIVND (reference sequence). The CDR3 runs to 15 residues. V was pared by 6 bases and J by 1 base, with 16 bases between.

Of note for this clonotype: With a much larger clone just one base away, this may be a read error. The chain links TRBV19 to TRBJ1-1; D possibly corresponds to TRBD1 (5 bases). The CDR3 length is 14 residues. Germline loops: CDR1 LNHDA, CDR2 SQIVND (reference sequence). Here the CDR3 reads CASSMSGMNTEACF. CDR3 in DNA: TGTGCCAGTAGTATGTCAGGGATGAACACTGAAGCTTGCTTT.

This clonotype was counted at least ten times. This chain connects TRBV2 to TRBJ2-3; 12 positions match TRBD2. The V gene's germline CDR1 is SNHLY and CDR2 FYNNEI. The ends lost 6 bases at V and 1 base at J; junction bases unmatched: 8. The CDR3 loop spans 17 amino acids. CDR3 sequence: CASSALLAGGGTDTQYF. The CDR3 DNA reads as TGTGCCAGCAGCGCCCTTCTAGCGGGGGGGGGCACAGATACGCAGTATTTT.

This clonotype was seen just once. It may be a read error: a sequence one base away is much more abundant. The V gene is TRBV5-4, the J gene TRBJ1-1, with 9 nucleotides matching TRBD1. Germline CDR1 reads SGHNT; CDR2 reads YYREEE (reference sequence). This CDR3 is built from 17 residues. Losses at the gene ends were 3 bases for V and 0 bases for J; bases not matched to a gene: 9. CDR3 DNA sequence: TGTGCCAGCAGCTCGGACGGGACAGGGCGCATGAACACTGAAGCTTTCTTT. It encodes CASSSDGTGRMNTEAFF.

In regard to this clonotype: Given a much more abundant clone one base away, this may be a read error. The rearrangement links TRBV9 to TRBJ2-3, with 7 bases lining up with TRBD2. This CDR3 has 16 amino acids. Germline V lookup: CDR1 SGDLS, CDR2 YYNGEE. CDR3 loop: CASSVESGGFTDTRYF. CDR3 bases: TGTGCCAGCAGCGTAGAATCGGGAGGATTCACAGATACGCGGTATTTT. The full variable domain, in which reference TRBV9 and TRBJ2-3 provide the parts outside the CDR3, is DSGVTQTPKHLITATGQRVTLRCSPRSGDLSVYWYQQSLDQGLQFLIQYYNGEERAKGNILERFSAQQFPDLHSELNLSSLELGDSALYFCASSVESGGFTDTRYFGPGTRLTVL.

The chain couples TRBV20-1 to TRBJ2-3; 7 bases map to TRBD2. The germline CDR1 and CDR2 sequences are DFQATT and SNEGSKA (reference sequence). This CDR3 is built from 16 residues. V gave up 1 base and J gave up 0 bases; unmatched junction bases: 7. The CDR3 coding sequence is TGCAGTGCTAGAGCCGAGCTAGCGGCAAGCACAGATACGCAGTATTTT. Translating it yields CSARAELAASTDTQYF.

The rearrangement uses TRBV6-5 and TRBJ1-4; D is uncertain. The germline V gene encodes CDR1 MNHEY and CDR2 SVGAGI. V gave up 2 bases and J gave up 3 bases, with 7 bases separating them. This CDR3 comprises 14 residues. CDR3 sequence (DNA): TGTGCCAGCAGTTACAATTCAGCTAATGAAAAACTGTTTTTT. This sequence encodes CASSYNSANEKLFF.